This entry describes one TCR beta chain. CDR1 SEHNR and CDR2 FQNEAQ come from the germline V gene (reference sequence). The CDR3 is 14 amino acids. Deletions cut 3 bases from V and 6 bases from J, with 15 bases between. This specimen belongs to a study of blood T cell repertoires in COVID-19. Study at large: Acute and convalescent COVID-19 specimens originated in the United States, Italy and Spain. T cells, B-cell-depleted T cells, or PBMCs provided the cDNA or gDNA that served as material.

As handled by the study authors: Nucleated cell counts were estimated from reference gene primer amplification. The protocol was immunoSEQ multiplex PCR, while the TCRdb copy is restricted to in-frame clones and leaves out a portion. V, J and clone size are taken as reported in that table, and D and trimming were inferred from the DNA itself. This sample has 150,000 to 200,000 clones, with about 93% found just once. The specimen was peripheral blood. The sequence came from a woman aged 45-65 years with acute or convalescent COVID-19. V and J are TRBV7-9 and TRBJ2-7, with D tentatively TRBD1 (6 bases). CDR3 nucleotides: TGTGCCAGCAGCTTTATGGGGGCAAGTCGCGAGCAGTACTTC. Amino acids: CASSFMGASREQYF.